This paragraph reports one TCR beta chain. Its specificity is unknown. These data belong to a study of response to subunit inactivated influenza vaccine. The CDR3 extends over 11 amino acids. Germline V gene sequence: CDR1 MDHEN, CDR2 SYDVKM. Trimming removed 11 bases from V and 6 bases from J; junction bases left unmatched: 6. Broader study findings: Authors proposed each seasonal influenza vaccination draws in few new T cells.

TCRdb used MiXCR to reprocess the RT-PCR reads, holding one entry per CDR3 protein. The sample includes about 500,000 distinct CDR3 sequences, 6.5% to 8% of them seen just once. The sequence derives from a man aged 45 to 70 who received an inactivated influenza vaccine. The sample consisted of PBMCs from blood, taken less than 30 months after vaccination. This rearrangement joins TRBV28 to TRBJ1-1; TRBD1 matches 7 bases. The CDR3 here is CAVYRGAEAFF. The CDR3 coding sequence is TGTGCCGTTTACAGGGGCGCTGAAGCTTTCTTT.